These 26 T cell receptor beta chains originate from one sample sequenced in a study of shared clonotypes between healthy human individuals. Clones were sequenced by immunoSEQ multiplex PCR, and TCRdb holds only the in-frame ones, with some missing. The data hold more than 850,000 clones, with approximately 80% observed a single time. Material for sequencing was memory CD4+ T cells from PBMCs. Subset described: CD45RA-negative fraction. These receptors were obtained from a man aged 18 to 30 in good health. Some clones in this sample may be carry-over from other donors' samples.

The V gene is TRBV5-1, the J gene TRBJ2-1; TRBD2 matches 16 bases. Germline V lookup: CDR1 SGHRS, CDR2 YFSETQ. Germline trimming cut 8 bases from V and 9 bases from J; bases unmatched to any gene: 11. CDR3 length: 16 amino acids. The DNA of the CDR3 is TGCGCCAGTATGCCGGGACTAGCGGGAGGGCAAAGTGAGCAGTTCTTC. It translates to CASMPGLAGGQSEQFF.

This clone was seen ten or more times. V is TRBV6-1 and J is TRBJ2-5, with TRBD2 identical over 8 bases. V lost 4 bases and J lost 4; bases outside the gene matches: 11. CDR1 MNHNS and CDR2 SASEGT come from the germline V gene. This CDR3 contains 16 residues. CDR3: CASSALTSGGGETQYF. DNA of the CDR3: TGTGCCAGCAGTGCTCTAACTAGCGGAGGGGGAGAGACCCAGTACTTC.

The chain links TRBV7-2 to TRBJ2-1; the D is unclear. The CDR3 is made up of 14 amino acids. Germline V gives CDR1 SGHTA, CDR2 FQGNSA. V lost 2 bases and J lost 3, with 8 bases in between. The CDR3 nucleotides are TGTGCCAGCAGCTTAACGCGTGACTACAATGAGCAGTTCTTC. This encodes CASSLTRDYNEQFF.

V usage is TRBV7-9 and J usage is TRBJ2-5; D gene ambiguous. Trimming took off 3 bases at V and 4 bases at J, with 15 bases between the two ends. The CDR3 runs to 15 residues. Germline assignment: CDR1 SEHNR and CDR2 FQNEAQ (reference sequence). The CDR3 loop is CASSFMTPSGETQYF. The CDR3 region has the DNA TGTGCCAGCAGCTTTATGACGCCTTCGGGAGAGACCCAGTACTTC. Variable domain in full (rest from reference TRBV7-9 and TRBJ2-5): DTGVSQNPRHKITKRGQNVTFRCDPISEHNRLYWYRQTLGQGPEFLTYFQNEAQLEKSRLLSDRFSAERPKGSFSTLEIQRTEQGDSAMYLCASSFMTPSGETQYFGPGTRLLVL.

This clone has more than one count but fewer than ten. This sequence joins TRBV28 and TRBJ1-5, with a possible D match to TRBD1 (5 bases). This CDR3 comprises 17 residues. Germline assignment: CDR1 MDHEN and CDR2 SYDVKM. V dropped 3 bases and J dropped 7 bases, with 22 bases sitting between them. The DNA of the CDR3 is TGTGCCAGCAGTTTTATCGCTCCGGGGCTAATTGGACAGCCCCAGCATTTT. Protein sequence: CASSFIAPGLIGQPQHF.

The gene calls are TRBV12-5 and TRBJ2-1, with D maybe TRBD2 (6 bases). Trimming left V 2 bases short and J 12 bases short, with 11 bases between. Germline CDR1 LGHNT, CDR2 FRNRAP. CDR3 size: 12 residues. The CDR3 loop is CASGLRGSRQFF. CDR3 in DNA: TGTGCTAGTGGTTTGCGGGGGAGCAGGCAGTTCTTC. Filled out from reference TRBV12-5 and TRBJ2-1, the complete variable domain reads DARVTQTPRHKVTEMGQEVTMRCQPILGHNTVFWYRQTMMQGLELLAYFRNRAPLDDSGMPKDRFSAEMPDATLATLKIQPSEPRDSAVYFCASGLRGSRQFFGPGTRLTVL.

The chain uses TRBV5-1 and TRBJ2-7; weak D call: TRBD2 (5 bases). The length of the CDR3 is 16 residues. Deletions cut 5 bases from V and 0 bases from J, with 18 bases between. Germline CDR1 SGHRS, CDR2 YFSETQ. For the CDR3, the DNA is TGCGCCAGCAGAGAAGCGGCAGACTTTTACTCCTACGAGCAGTACTTC. The encoded protein is CASREAADFYSYEQYF. The entire variable domain, with the rest obtained from reference TRBV5-1 and TRBJ2-7, is as follows: KAGVTQTPRYLIKTRGQQVTLSCSPISGHRSVSWYQQTPGQGLQFLFEYFSETQRNKGNFPGRFSGRQFSNSRSEMNVSTLELGDSALYLCASREAADFYSYEQYFGPGTRLTVT.

V is TRBV7-3 and J is TRBJ1-1; 7 nucleotides match TRBD1. Germline lookup yields CDR1 SGHTA and CDR2 FQGTGA. This CDR3 comprises 13 residues. V was clipped by 5 bases and J by 6 bases; unmatched bases: 6. The CDR3 nucleotides read TGTGCCAGCAGCACGACAGGGTCAGCTGAAGCTTTCTTT. Protein product: CASSTTGSAEAFF. Looking up the rest from reference TRBV7-3 and TRBJ1-1 gives the full variable domain: GAGVSQTPSNKVTEKGKYVELRCDPISGHTALYWYRQSLGQGPEFLIYFQGTGAADDSGLPNDRFFAVRPEGSVSTLKIQRTERGDSAVYLCASSTTGSAEAFFGQGTRLTVV.

This clone is a singleton in its sample. Different DNA sequences within this sample yield the same CDR3. This chain joins TRBV5-1 and TRBJ1-2, with D perhaps TRBD1 (5 bases). CDR1 is SGHRS, CDR2 YFSETQ, per germline. The CDR3 runs to 15 residues. Trimming left V 0 bases short and J 4 bases short, with 13 bases between. CDR3 DNA: TGCGCCAGCAGCTTGGAAGCCGGGGGTGGCTATGGCTACACCTTC. Residues: CASSLEAGGGYGYTF.

The rearrangement uses TRBV15 and TRBJ1-2; weak D call: TRBD1 (5 bases). Germline CDR1 and CDR2: LNHNV and YYDKDF (reference sequence). Deletions cut 3 bases from V and 0 bases from J, with 11 bases between. CDR3 length: 15 amino acids. The CDR3 region is CATSSRGGANYGYTF. The CDR3 DNA follows: TGTGCCACCAGCAGTCGGGGAGGGGCTAACTATGGCTACACCTTC.

The chain couples TRBV28 to TRBJ1-4; D gene unclear. V was cut by 7 bases and J by 7 bases, with 7 bases left in between. This CDR3 is built from 11 residues. Germline V CDR1 and CDR2: MDHEN, SYDVKM. This CDR3 is CASKQGEKLFF. CDR3 sequence (DNA): TGTGCCAGCAAGCAAGGTGAAAAACTGTTTTTT.

The V gene is TRBV4-2, the J gene TRBJ2-5; D is unclear. This CDR3 spans 12 amino acids. Germline CDR1 reads LGHNA; CDR2 reads YNFKEQ. With 0 bases removed from V and 10 bases from J, the gap between germline ends came to 9 bases. CDR3 residues: CASSQDRVVQYF. In nucleotides, the CDR3 is TGTGCCAGCAGCCAAGATAGGGTTGTCCAGTACTTC.

The chain uses TRBV4-1 and TRBJ2-1, with D perhaps given as TRBD1 or TRBD2 (5 bases each). The CDR3 is 15 residues long. Germline CDR1 and CDR2: MGHRA and YSYEKL. The V and J ends lost 0 bases and 9 bases respectively, with 15 bases between them. The CDR3 is CASSQDLLGAGEQFF. The CDR3 nucleotides read TGCGCCAGCAGCCAAGATCTCCTCGGGGCTGGTGAGCAGTTCTTC.

V usage is TRBV2 and J usage is TRBJ1-4; tentatively, D is TRBD1 (5 bases). Germline V lookup: CDR1 SNHLY, CDR2 FYNNEI. V was cut by 8 bases and J by 8 bases, with 18 bases left in between. The length of the CDR3 is 14 residues. As DNA, the CDR3 is TGTGCCAGCGATGGGGACGGTCCCTCGGAAAAACTGTTTTTT. Residues: CASDGDGPSEKLFF.

V and J are TRBV4-1 and TRBJ1-2; D is unresolved. Trimming took 3 bases from V and 0 from J, leaving 11 bases between them. CDR1 and CDR2 from the germline V gene are MGHRA and YSYEKL. The CDR3 runs to 15 residues. The CDR3 sequence is CASSQGLAANYGYTF. In DNA, the CDR3 is TGCGCCAGCAGCCAGGGCCTCGCAGCTAACTATGGCTACACCTTC.

The J gene is TRBJ2-7, the V gene TRBV7-2, with D perhaps being TRBD1 or TRBD2 (6 bases each). CDR3 length: 14 residues. The V and J ends lost 2 bases and 5 bases respectively, with 13 bases between them. CDR1 SGHTA and CDR2 FQGNSA come from the germline V gene. The CDR3 coding sequence is TGTGCCAGCAGCTTACCCCCGGGGGCACACGAGCAGTACTTC. Residues: CASSLPPGAHEQYF.

V gene TRBV29-1 combines with J gene TRBJ1-1; 7 bases are a match to TRBD1. This CDR3 is built from 12 residues. The V and J ends lost 4 bases and 5 bases, in that order; junction bases with no gene match: 4. From germline, CDR1 is SQVTM and CDR2 ANQGSEA. The CDR3: CSVGQGRTEAFF. As DNA, the CDR3 is TGCAGCGTTGGACAGGGACGGACTGAAGCTTTCTTT. Complete variable domain (other parts from reference TRBV29-1 and TRBJ1-1): SAVISQKPSRDICQRGTSLTIQCQVDSQVTMMFWYRQQPGQSLTLIATANQGSEATYESGFVIDKFPISRPNLTFSTLTVSNMSPEDSSIYLCSVGQGRTEAFFGQGTRLTVV.

The J gene is TRBJ2-7, the V gene TRBV7-2; D call uncertain. Per the germline V gene, CDR1 is SGHTA and CDR2 is FQGNSA. The CDR3 is made up of 13 amino acids. Trimming took off 2 bases at V and 3 bases at J, with 8 bases between the two ends. CDR3 nucleotide sequence: TGTGCCAGCAGCTTAACGATGAACTACGAGCAGTACTTC. Translated, it gives CASSLTMNYEQYF.

This clone was observed a handful of times. V usage is TRBV19 and J usage is TRBJ1-4; no reliable D call. V lost 9 bases, J lost 0 bases, and 11 bases lay in between. This CDR3 spans 14 amino acids. Germline V gives CDR1 LNHDA, CDR2 SQIVND (reference sequence). The CDR3 reads CASRHSATNEKLFF. CDR3 DNA: TGTGCCAGCCGTCACAGTGCAACTAATGAAAAACTGTTTTTT. The variable domain in full, with the rest retrieved from reference TRBV19 and TRBJ1-4, is DGGITQSPKYLFRKEGQNVTLSCEQNLNHDAMYWYRQDPGQGLRLIYYSQIVNDFQKGDIAEGYSVSREKKESFPLTVTSAQKNPTAFYLCASRHSATNEKLFFGSGTQLSVL.

The chain employs TRBV2 and TRBJ2-3, with D possibly TRBD2 on 6 matching bases. CDR1 and CDR2 from the germline V gene are SNHLY and FYNNEI. The V and J ends lost 6 bases and 5 bases respectively, with 15 bases between them. This CDR3 comprises 14 residues. The CDR3 loop reads CASSLDLALDTQYF. In DNA form, the CDR3 reads TGTGCCAGCAGCTTAGATCTAGCGCTAGATACGCAGTATTTT.

The gene calls are TRBV6-1 and TRBJ1-5; D remains ambiguous. CDR1 is MNHNS, CDR2 SASEGT, per germline. The CDR3 loop spans 10 amino acids. The V end was cut by 3 bases, the J end by 11 bases, with 5 bases between. The CDR3 loop reads CASSDRTQHF. The CDR3 DNA reads as TGTGCCAGCAGTGATAGGACCCAGCATTTT.

V and J are TRBV4-3 and TRBJ2-3; 8 bases agree with TRBD2. V was pared by 2 bases and J by 4 bases, with 14 bases of the junction left unmatched. CDR3 length equals 18 residues. The germline V gene has CDR1 LGHNA and CDR2 YSLEER. The CDR3 spells CASSQQTHKAGEADTQYF. CDR3 sequence (DNA): TGCGCCAGCAGCCAACAGACACACAAAGCGGGAGAGGCAGATACGCAGTATTTT.

CDR3 in DNA: TGTGCCAGCAGCGTAGTTGGGGTGGAGACCCAGTACTTC. Translating it yields CASSVVGVETQYF. The rearrangement joins TRBV9 to TRBJ2-5, with D uncertain. Trimming removed 0 bases at V and 5 bases at J, with 8 bases between. Per germline, CDR1 SGDLS and CDR2 YYNGEE. CDR3 length: 13 amino acids.

This chain connects TRBV2 to TRBJ2-2; D is uncertain. V dropped 3 bases and J dropped 1 base, with 12 bases sitting between them. Germline assignment: CDR1 SNHLY and CDR2 FYNNEI. There are 16 residues in the CDR3. The CDR3: CASSEIGGWNTGELFF. DNA for the CDR3: TGTGCCAGCAGTGAGATTGGCGGATGGAACACCGGGGAGCTGTTTTTT.

This clone was observed a handful of times. The genes are TRBV2 and TRBJ1-3, with D unresolved. V dropped 3 bases and J dropped 4 bases, with 13 bases sitting between them. This CDR3 region has 15 residues. Germline lookup yields CDR1 SNHLY and CDR2 FYNNEI. The CDR3 spells CASSDNRPGGNTIYF. Here the CDR3 DNA reads TGTGCCAGCAGTGATAACCGACCCGGAGGAAACACCATATATTTT.

The chain joins TRBV6-5 to TRBJ2-7; no reliable D call. Germline lookup yields CDR1 MNHEY and CDR2 SVGAGI. Trimming took off 6 bases at V and 7 bases at J, with 13 bases between the two ends. The CDR3 covers 12 residues. Here the CDR3 reads CASRNSRLEQYF. In DNA form, the CDR3 reads TGTGCCAGCAGGAACAGCCGCCTGGAGCAGTACTTC.